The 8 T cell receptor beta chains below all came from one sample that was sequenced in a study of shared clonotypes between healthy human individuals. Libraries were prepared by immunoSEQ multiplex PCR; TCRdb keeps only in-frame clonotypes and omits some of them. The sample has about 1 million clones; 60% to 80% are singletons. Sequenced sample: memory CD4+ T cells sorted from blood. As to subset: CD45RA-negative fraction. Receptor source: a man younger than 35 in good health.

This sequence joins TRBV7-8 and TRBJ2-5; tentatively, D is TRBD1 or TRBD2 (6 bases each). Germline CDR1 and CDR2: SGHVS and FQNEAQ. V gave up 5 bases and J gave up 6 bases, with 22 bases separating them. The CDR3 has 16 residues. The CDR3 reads CASSPGPLGGKQTQYF. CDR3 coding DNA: TGTGCCAGCAGCCCCGGACCTCTGGGGGGCAAGCAGACCCAGTACTTC.

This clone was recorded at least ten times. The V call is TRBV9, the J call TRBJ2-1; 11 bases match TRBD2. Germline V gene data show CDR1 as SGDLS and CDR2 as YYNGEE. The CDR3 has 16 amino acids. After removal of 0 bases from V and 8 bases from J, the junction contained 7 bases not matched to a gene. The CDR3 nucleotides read TGTGCCAGCAGCGTAGCTACGACTAGCGGGAACTATGAGCAGTTCTTC. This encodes CASSVATTSGNYEQFF. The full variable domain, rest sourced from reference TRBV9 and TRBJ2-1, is DSGVTQTPKHLITATGQRVTLRCSPRSGDLSVYWYQQSLDQGLQFLIQYYNGEERAKGNILERFSAQQFPDLHSELNLSSLELGDSALYFCASSVATTSGNYEQFFGPGTRLTVL.

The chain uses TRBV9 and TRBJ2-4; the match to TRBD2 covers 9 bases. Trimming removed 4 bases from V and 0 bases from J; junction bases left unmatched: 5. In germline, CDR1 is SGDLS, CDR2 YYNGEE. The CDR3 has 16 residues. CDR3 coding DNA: TGTGCCAGCAGCACCGGCGGGGGGGAAGCCAAAAACATTCAGTACTTC. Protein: CASSTGGGEAKNIQYF.

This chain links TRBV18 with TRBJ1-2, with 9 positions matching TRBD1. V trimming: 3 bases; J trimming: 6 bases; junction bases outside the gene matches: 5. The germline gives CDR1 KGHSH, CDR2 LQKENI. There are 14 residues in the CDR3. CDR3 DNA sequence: TGTGCCAGCTCACCGTACAGGGGGCCCGATGGCTACACCTTC. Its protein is CASSPYRGPDGYTF.

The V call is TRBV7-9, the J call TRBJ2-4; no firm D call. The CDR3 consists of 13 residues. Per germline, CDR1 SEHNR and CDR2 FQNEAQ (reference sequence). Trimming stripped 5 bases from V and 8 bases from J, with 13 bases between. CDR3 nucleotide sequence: TGTGCCAGCAGCCCTGGGGTTCCGTACATTCAGTACTTC. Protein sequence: CASSPGVPYIQYF.

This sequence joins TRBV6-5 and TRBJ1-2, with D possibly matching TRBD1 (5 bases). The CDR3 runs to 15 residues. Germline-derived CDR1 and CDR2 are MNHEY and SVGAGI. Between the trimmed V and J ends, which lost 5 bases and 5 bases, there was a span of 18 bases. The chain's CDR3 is CASSRLGPKSYGYTF. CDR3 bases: TGTGCCAGCAGTCGCCTGGGACCCAAGTCGTATGGCTACACCTTC.

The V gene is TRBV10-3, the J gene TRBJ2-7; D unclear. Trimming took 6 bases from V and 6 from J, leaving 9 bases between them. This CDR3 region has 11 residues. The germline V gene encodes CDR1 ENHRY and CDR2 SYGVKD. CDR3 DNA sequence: TGTGCCATCAGAGGCGAAGGCGAGCAGTACTTC. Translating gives CAIRGEGEQYF.

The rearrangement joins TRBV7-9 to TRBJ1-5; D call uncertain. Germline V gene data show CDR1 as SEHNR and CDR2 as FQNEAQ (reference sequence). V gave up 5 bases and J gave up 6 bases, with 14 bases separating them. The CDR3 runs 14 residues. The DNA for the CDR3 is TGTGCCAGCAGCCCGACGGGCAGTGGTCAGCCCCAGCATTTT. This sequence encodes CASSPTGSGQPQHF.